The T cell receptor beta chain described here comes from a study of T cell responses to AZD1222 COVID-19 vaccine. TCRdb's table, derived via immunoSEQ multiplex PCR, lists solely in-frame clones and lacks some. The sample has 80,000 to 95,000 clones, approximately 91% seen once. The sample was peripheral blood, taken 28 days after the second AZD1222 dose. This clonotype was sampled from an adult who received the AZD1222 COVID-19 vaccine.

CDR3 DNA: TGTGCCAGCAGCCCCCAGGGCCGGGTTTTCTTT. Amino acids: CASSPQGRVFF. V gene TRBV28 combines with J gene TRBJ1-1; TRBD1 might be the D (5 bases). Between the trimmed V and J ends, which lost 6 bases and 13 bases, there was a span of 15 bases. The CDR3 totals 11 residues. Looked up from germline, CDR1 is MDHEN and CDR2 is SYDVKM.